This T cell receptor beta chain was documented in a study of shared clonotypes between healthy human individuals. Sequencing used immunoSEQ multiplex PCR; TCRdb keeps in-frame clones, though not all of them. The sample lists approximately 470,000 clones, roughly 80% occurring once. The germline V gene has CDR1 SNHLY and CDR2 FYNNEI. This CDR3 comprises 13 residues. V was pared by 6 bases and J by 2 bases, with 10 bases between. This clone was seen just once. It is likely a read error: a sequence one base away is far more abundant. At the DNA level, this CDR3 is encoded by other sequences in the same sample as well.

Material for sequencing was PBMCs. The rearrangement links TRBV2 to TRBJ1-1; D gene unclear. This receptor was taken from a woman aged 40 to 50 in good health. Some clones in this sample may be carry-over from other donors' samples. CDR3 protein: CASSVSTNTEAFF. DNA of the CDR3: TGTGCCAGCAGCGTTTCGACAAACACTGAAGCTTTCTTT.